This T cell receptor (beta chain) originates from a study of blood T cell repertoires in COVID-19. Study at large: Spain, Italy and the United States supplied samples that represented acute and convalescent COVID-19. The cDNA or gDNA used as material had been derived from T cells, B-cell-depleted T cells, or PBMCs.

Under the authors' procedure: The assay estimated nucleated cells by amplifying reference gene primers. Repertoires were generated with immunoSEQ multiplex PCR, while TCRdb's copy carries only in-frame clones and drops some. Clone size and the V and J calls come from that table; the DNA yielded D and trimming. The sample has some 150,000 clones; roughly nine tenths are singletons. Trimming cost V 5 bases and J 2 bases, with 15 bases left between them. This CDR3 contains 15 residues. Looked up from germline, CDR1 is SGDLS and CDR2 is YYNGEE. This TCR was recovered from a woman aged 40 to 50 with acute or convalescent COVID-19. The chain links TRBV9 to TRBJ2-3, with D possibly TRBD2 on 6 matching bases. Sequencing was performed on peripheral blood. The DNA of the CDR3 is TGTGCCAGCAGTAACGCTCGGGGGATCACAGATACGCAGTATTTT. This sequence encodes CASSNARGITDTQYF.